This T cell receptor beta chain was retrieved from a study of PD-1 blockade in classical Hodgkin lymphoma (dated by TCRdb to 2019 to 2021). Notes on the research overall: Nivolumab dosing was 3 mg/kg intravenously every 2 weeks, continuing until either disease progression or unacceptable toxicity. The study used CyTOF and TCR beta sequencing to define a peripheral blood immune signature of response to PD-1 blockade in classical Hodgkin lymphoma. Results the study describes overall, beyond this receptor: Among trial patients, those achieving complete response had baseline diversity similar to that of newly diagnosed patients, while diversity was significantly lower in partial responders and progressors. The study was restricted to a single clinical trial cohort, and the causes of repertoire differences, possibly disease activity or prior therapy, were left undefined. Baseline TCR diversity was reported to be lower in newly diagnosed patients than in healthy donors and to be lower still in relapsed/refractory patients. Lower diversity was seen in patients whose nivolumab began less than 1 year after ASCT, and these patients were left out of later analyses so that immune reconstitution would not confound the results. By C4D1, a significant rise was seen in CD4+ TCR diversity but not in CD8+ TCR diversity (p=0.0027 vs p=0.16), and the rise was most apparent among complete responders (p=0.02).

This clone was seen a handful of times. The specificity of this receptor is unknown. Base qualities are missing; no much larger clone stands one base away. The V end loses 2 bases and the J end loses 11 bases, and a stretch of 13 bases separates them. The CDR3 starts with the cysteine, ends with the phenylalanine, and has 14 residues. CDR3 DNA is the only sequence kept; it has 42 bases, read in frame from the first base. The germline V gene sets CDR1 to KGHSH and CDR2 to LQKENI. The time point label on this specimen signifies: cycle 1 day 1 (C1D1), immediately before nivolumab initiation. Relapse after autologous stem cell transplantation had occurred in all trial patients, and cohorts A, B and C were distinguished by prior brentuximab vedotin exposure. The trial cohort included fewer than 65 patients with relapsed/refractory classical Hodgkin lymphoma, and each patient had a best overall response of complete response, partial response or progressive disease. In the multi-cohort phase II CheckMate 205 trial, trial patients received single-agent nivolumab. An independent review committee assessed best overall response by applying the 2007 International Working Group response criteria. Trial PBMCs were obtained immediately prior to nivolumab initiation (C1D1) and on therapy at cycle 2 day 1 and cycle 4 day 1. Peripheral blood was collected in 8 mL Vacutainer Cell Preparation Tubes, from which PBMCs were isolated by centrifugation and then cryopreserved.

Genomic DNA was isolated using the Qiagen DNeasy kit from unsorted PBMCs as well as from negatively selected CD4+ and CD8+ fractions. TCR beta CDR3 regions were subjected to amplification by immunoSEQ multiplex PCR with primers that anneal to V and J segments. A synthetic immune receptor repertoire was used to minimize amplification bias, and any residual bias was removed computationally once sequencing was done. The paper's data handling went like this. Repertoire diversity was quantified as the Shannon entropy index using custom Python scripts. Unsorted, CD4+ and CD8+ repertoires were examined separately, except in combined analyses, for which CD4+ and CD8+ sequences were merged in silico. Clonal expansion was defined as at least a 2-fold frequency increase after treatment relative to C1D1, with a pseudocount of 0.5 for undetected baseline clones. Clones with 0 or 1 copy at C1D1 were classified as singleton clones, and clones with 2 or more copies were classified as non-singleton clones. Clones expanded in unsorted samples were assigned a CD4+, CD8+ or unknown annotation through matching of protein sequences in sorted samples from the same patient. Wilcoxon tests were applied to paired samples to test diversity changes from C1D1 to C4D1. TCRdb mirrors the immuneACCESS table, restricted to in-frame sequences. Some clones are absent from its copies; in checked studies, under half trace to an unresolved V gene, and the reason for the others is unknown. That table supplies the V and J calls and clone size; D and trimming were determined from the DNA. This sample is represented by approximately 41,000 clones; around four fifths of them were singletons. The leading ten clones occupy roughly an eighth of the sample.

The sample in question was peripheral blood mononuclear cells (PBMCs), obtained at baseline. The TCR originated in a human donor with classical Hodgkin lymphoma. The sequence is built from TRBV18 and TRBJ1-6, with no D gene named confidently. The nucleotide sequence reads TGTGCCAGCTCACCAGAGGGAGAAGGGACACCCCTCCACTTT. Translated, it reads CASSPEGEGTPLHF.